Listed here are 24 T cell receptor beta chains from one sample, sequenced in a study of T cells in Graves' hyperthyroidism and ophthalmopathy. There were TCR beta CDR3 regions amplified from RNA transcripts. The study used the HTBI primer set for a first-round RT-PCR of the TCR CDR3. MiXCR, run by TCRdb on the multiplex PCR reads, gives a single entry per CDR3 protein. Seen here are more than 350,000 distinct CDR3 sequences, roughly 15% observed once, and the top ten hold approximately 20%. The sequencing sample was made of blood. The receptors shown here come from a woman in her sixties with Graves' ophthalmopathy.

This clonotype was seen ten or more times. The chain combines TRBV28 with TRBJ2-2, with D perhaps given as TRBD1 or TRBD2 (6 bases each). The CDR3 length is 15 residues. Germline V gene data show CDR1 as MDHEN and CDR2 as SYDVKM. V lost 3 bases to trimming and J lost 7 bases, with 15 bases between them. Here the CDR3 DNA reads TGTGCCAGCAGTTTCATCGGTGGGGGGCTCGGGGAGCTGTTTTTT. Translated, it gives CASSFIGGGLGELFF.

This clonotype was seen many times. The V gene is TRBV20-1, the J gene TRBJ1-5; D perhaps matches TRBD1 (6 bases). Trimming pared 2 bases from V and 9 bases from J, leaving 17 bases between. Germline CDR1 reads DFQATT; CDR2 reads SNEGSKA (reference sequence). The CDR3 runs 14 residues. Here the CDR3 reads CSARYGGQEGPQHF. CDR3 in DNA: TGCAGTGCTAGATATGGGGGCCAAGAAGGGCCCCAGCATTTT.

The gene calls are TRBV7-9 and TRBJ1-2, with 9 bases aligning to TRBD1. CDR3 size: 15 residues. Losses at the gene ends were 5 bases for V and 8 bases for J; bases not matched to a gene: 12. From germline, CDR1 is SEHNR and CDR2 FQNEAQ (reference sequence). CDR3 loop: CASSPSSQGAWGYTF. DNA of the CDR3: TGTGCCAGCAGCCCAAGTTCACAGGGGGCTTGGGGCTACACCTTC.

This clonotype was seen at least ten times. Here the CDR3 reads CASTLGENTEAFF. In DNA, the CDR3 is TGTGCCAGCACGTTAGGAGAGAACACTGAAGCTTTCTTT. This rearrangement joins TRBV2 to TRBJ1-1; D remains ambiguous. The CDR3 totals 13 residues. Between the trimmed V and J ends, which lost 7 bases and 1 base, there was a span of 10 bases. The V gene's germline CDR1 is SNHLY and CDR2 FYNNEI.

This rearrangement joins TRBV27 to TRBJ1-2; 8 bases align to TRBD1. Germline values: CDR1 MNHEY, CDR2 SMNVEV (reference sequence). There are 12 residues in the CDR3. The trim removed 3 bases at V and 8 bases at J, leaving 2 bases unmatched. The CDR3 DNA sequence: TGTGCCAGCAGTTTCAGGGGGCAAGGCTACACCTTC. Residues: CASSFRGQGYTF.

Of note for this clonotype: Being one base from a much bigger clone, this may be a read error. The chain carries TRBV3-1 and TRBJ2-7; 13 positions agree with TRBD2. Germline V lookup: CDR1 LGHDT, CDR2 YNNKEL (reference sequence). The CDR3 covers 16 residues. V shed 1 base, J shed 8 bases, and the junction held 8 bases outside the gene matches. The CDR3 is CASSQGLAGGGYKQYF. DNA for the CDR3: TGTGCCAGCAGCCAAGGACTAGCGGGAGGAGGGTACAAGCAGTACTTC.

The chain employs TRBV7-3 and TRBJ2-1; 9 positions match TRBD2. Germline CDR1 SGHTA, CDR2 FQGTGA. The CDR3 loop spans 16 amino acids. The ends lost 4 bases at V and 6 bases at J; junction bases unmatched: 10. In nucleotides, the CDR3 is TGTGCCAGCAGCTCGCGGGGGGGGGGGGGAGGCAATGAGCAGTTCTTC. Protein: CASSSRGGGGGNEQFF.

This clonotype was counted many times. The chain employs TRBV28 and TRBJ2-3; TRBD2 is a possible D gene (5 bases). Germline CDR1 and CDR2: MDHEN and SYDVKM. V was clipped by 6 bases and J by 0 bases, with 7 bases between them. The CDR3 covers 13 residues. CDR3 coding DNA: TGTGCCAGCAGGGACTCAAGCACAGATACGCAGTATTTT. This gives the protein CASRDSSTDTQYF.

The chain combines TRBV10-2 with TRBJ1-3; D gene uncertain. Per germline, CDR1 WSHSY and CDR2 SAAADI. The CDR3 sequence is 16 residues long. Trimming removed 2 bases from V and 7 bases from J, with 18 bases in between. Here the CDR3 DNA reads TGCGCCAGCAGTGAGGATCAGCTTCTCAACCCCAACACCATATATTTT. It specifies CASSEDQLLNPNTIYF.

This clonotype has a handful of counts. This chain uses TRBV19 with TRBJ2-5, with 12 positions matching TRBD2. CDR3 length: 18 residues. Trimming took 5 bases from V and 2 from J; bases not matched to a gene: 12. Germline V gives CDR1 LNHDA, CDR2 SQIVND (reference sequence). The CDR3 DNA is TGTGCCAGTAGTCCGTTCACCGGGACTAGCGGGCTGCAAGAGACCCAGTACTTC. Translating it yields CASSPFTGTSGLQETQYF.

This clonotype was counted ten times or more. The chain has TRBV7-8 and TRBJ2-7; 12 bases agree with TRBD1. J lost 3 bases, V lost 3 bases, and 3 bases had no gene match. CDR3 length: 15 residues. Germline V gene data show CDR1 as SGHVS and CDR2 as FQNEAQ. CDR3 loop: CASSLGQGARYEQYF. The CDR3 bases are TGTGCCAGCAGCTTGGGACAGGGGGCCCGCTACGAGCAGTACTTC.

This chain joins TRBV24-1 and TRBJ2-1; 8 nucleotides align to TRBD2. The CDR3 contains 17 residues. V lost 2 bases, J lost 4 bases, and 9 bases stayed unmatched. Looked up from germline, CDR1 is KGHDR and CDR2 is SFDVKD. CDR3 in amino acids: CATSDSTTSGEYNEQFF. CDR3 DNA: TGTGCCACCAGTGATTCCACCACTAGCGGAGAATACAATGAGCAGTTCTTC.

The CDR3 is CATSREREPHGGQYF. CDR3 nucleotide sequence: TGTGCCACCAGCAGGGAGCGGGAGCCCCATGGGGGCCAGTACTTC. The chain carries TRBV15 and TRBJ2-5; 8 positions agree with TRBD2. V was clipped by 3 bases and J by 10 bases; unmatched bases: 13. CDR1 LNHNV and CDR2 YYDKDF come from the germline V gene (reference sequence). The CDR3 runs 15 residues.

The chain carries TRBV5-1 and TRBJ2-3, with D hard to call. The CDR3 runs 15 residues. Germline V CDR1 and CDR2: SGHRS, YFSETQ. V lost 1 base to trimming and J lost 6 bases, with 15 bases between them. CDR3 coding DNA: TGCGCCAGCAGCTTGTCTCCTCTAGGATCCGATACGCAGTATTTT. Amino acid sequence: CASSLSPLGSDTQYF.

This clonotype has at least ten counts. V and J are TRBV7-9 and TRBJ2-1, with D perhaps matching TRBD2 (5 bases). The germline V gene encodes CDR1 SEHNR and CDR2 FQNEAQ (reference sequence). This CDR3 has 16 amino acids. Trimming pared 7 bases from V and 4 bases from J, leaving 20 bases between. The CDR3: CASTFTAAPGYNEQFF. CDR3 nucleotide sequence: TGTGCCAGCACATTCACAGCCGCCCCGGGGTACAATGAGCAGTTCTTC.

This clonotype showed up many times. V and J are TRBV28 and TRBJ2-3; D gene ambiguous. The CDR3 is 12 residues long. The germline V and J ends were trimmed by 3 bases and 6 bases, with 7 bases remaining between them. Germline lookup yields CDR1 MDHEN and CDR2 SYDVKM. The CDR3 nucleotides read TGTGCCAGCAGTTTTTTGGGGGATACGCAGTATTTT. Protein sequence: CASSFLGDTQYF.

The sample holds many counts of this clonotype. The chain has TRBV11-2 and TRBJ2-1; no firm D call. The CDR3 runs 15 residues. Germline CDR1 is SGHAT and CDR2 is FQNNGV. V was shortened by 5 bases and J by 0 bases, with 11 bases between the two germline ends. CDR3: CASSESVGSYNEQFF. The CDR3 DNA reads as TGTGCCAGCAGCGAATCCGTTGGCTCCTACAATGAGCAGTTCTTC.

Worth noting for this clonotype: Because the CDR3 is missing its conserved closing phenylalanine or tryptophan, this is likely a read error. V and J are TRBV5-1 and TRBJ1-6; no firm D call. This CDR3 region has 16 residues. V gave up 3 bases and J gave up 0 bases, with 10 bases separating them. CDR1 and CDR2 from the germline V gene are SGHRS and YFSETQ. The CDR3 sequence: CASSSTESSYNSPLHL. CDR3 nucleotide sequence: TGCGCCAGCAGCTCCACAGAAAGCTCCTATAATTCACCCCTCCACCTT.

This clonotype was counted many times. The V and J genes are TRBV20-1 and TRBJ2-5; TRBD2 agrees at 9 bases. The CDR3 covers 13 residues. J lost 5 bases, V lost 7 bases, and 8 bases had no gene match. In germline, CDR1 is DFQATT, CDR2 SNEGSKA (reference sequence). The chain's CDR3 is CSGTPAGGETQYF. The CDR3 DNA follows: TGCAGTGGGACACCAGCGGGAGGTGAGACCCAGTACTTC.

This clonotype was found many times. Here the CDR3 DNA reads TGCAGTGCTAGAGAACCAGGGGAGGTGAACACTGAAGCTTTCTTT. Protein product: CSAREPGEVNTEAFF. The chain combines TRBV20-1 with TRBJ1-1; TRBD1 might be the D (6 bases). The length of the CDR3 is 15 residues. Trimming removed 0 bases at V and 0 bases at J, with 11 bases between. Germline V gene sequence: CDR1 DFQATT, CDR2 SNEGSKA (reference sequence).

The chain uses TRBV5-1 and TRBJ2-2; D is possibly TRBD1 or TRBD2 (5 bases each). Per the germline V gene, CDR1 is SGHRS and CDR2 is YFSETQ. CDR3 length: 15 residues. Trimming took off 6 bases at V and 6 bases at J, with 18 bases between the two ends. The CDR3 DNA follows: TGCGCCAGCAACCTGATGGGGGAGAAGGCCGGGGAGCTGTTTTTT. This encodes CASNLMGEKAGELFF.

The chain employs TRBV12-3 or TRBV12-4 and TRBJ2-7; D gene uncertain. V lost 6 bases, J lost 2 bases, and 8 bases lay in between. This CDR3 is 12 amino acids long. DNA of the CDR3: TGTGCCAGCAGGTTTATCCCCTACGAGCAGTACTTC. It specifies CASRFIPYEQYF.

The sample holds many counts of this clonotype. The V call is TRBV3-1, the J call TRBJ2-1; 7 bases are shared with TRBD2. Per germline, CDR1 LGHDT and CDR2 YNNKEL (reference sequence). This CDR3 is 16 amino acids long. The ends lost 0 bases at V and 0 bases at J; junction bases unmatched: 2. This CDR3 is CASSQDRTSSYNEQFF. Written as DNA, the CDR3 is TGTGCCAGCAGCCAAGATCGGACTAGCTCCTACAATGAGCAGTTCTTC.

Only a few counts were recorded for this clonotype. The chain carries TRBV7-9 and TRBJ2-1; no definite D call. The CDR3 contains 14 residues. V gave up 1 base and J gave up 6 bases, with 10 bases separating them. The germline gives CDR1 SEHNR, CDR2 FQNEAQ (reference sequence). CDR3 DNA: TGTGCCAGCAGCTTAGAGGGTCTAACCAATGAGCAGTTCTTC. This translates into CASSLEGLTNEQFF. Variable domain in full (rest from reference TRBV7-9 and TRBJ2-1): DTGVSQNPRHKITKRGQNVTFRCDPISEHNRLYWYRQTLGQGPEFLTYFQNEAQLEKSRLLSDRFSAERPKGSFSTLEIQRTEQGDSAMYLCASSLEGLTNEQFFGPGTRLTVL.